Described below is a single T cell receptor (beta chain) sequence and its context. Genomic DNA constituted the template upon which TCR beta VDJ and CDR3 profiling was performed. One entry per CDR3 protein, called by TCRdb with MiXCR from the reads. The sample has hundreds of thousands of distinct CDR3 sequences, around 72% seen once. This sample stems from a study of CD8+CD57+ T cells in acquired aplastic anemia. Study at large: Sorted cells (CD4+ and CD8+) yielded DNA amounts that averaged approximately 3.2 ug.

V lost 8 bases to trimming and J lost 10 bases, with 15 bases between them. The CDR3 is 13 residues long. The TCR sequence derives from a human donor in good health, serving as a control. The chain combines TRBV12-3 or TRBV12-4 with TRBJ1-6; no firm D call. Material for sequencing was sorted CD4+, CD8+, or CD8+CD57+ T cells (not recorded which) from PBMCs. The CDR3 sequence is CASGLEGRSPLHF. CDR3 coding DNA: TGTGCCAGCGGGCTGGAAGGGCGGTCACCCCTCCACTTT.